This is a list of T cell receptor beta chains from one sample in a study of identical twins. TCRdb re-derived calls from the 5' RACE reads in MiXCR, one entry per CDR3 protein. The sample gives approximately 500,000 distinct CDR3 sequences, about 16% of which show up once; roughly 0.4% is in the top ten. The same data also went into a second study, on yellow fever vaccine responses in identical twins.

Sequencing was carried out using CD4+ T cells sorted from blood. These TCRs come from a young woman in good health. CDR3s include the opening cysteine and the closing phenylalanine or tryptophan. The D gene is left open where the match is weak. Clone size is shown for a subset of rows, as once, few, many or a class of expanded clone.

j_call | clone_size | d_call | v_call | cdr3_aa | cdr3_nt
TRBJ2-5 | few | TRBD1 | TRBV5-1 | CASSLGGGTGTQETQYF | TGCGCCAGCAGCTTGGGGGGTGGGACAGGGACCCAAGAGACCCAGTACTTC
TRBJ2-3 | - | - | TRBV20-1 | CSAEPGTNTDTQYF | TGCAGTGCAGAACCCGGGACCAACACAGATACGCAGTATTTT
TRBJ2-3 | - | - | TRBV6-2/TRBV6-3 | CASSIGGVVTQYF | TGTGCCAGCAGTATTGGAGGGGTCGTTACGCAGTATTTT
TRBJ2-7 | - | TRBD2 | TRBV5-5 | CASSTEGLAAREQYF | TGTGCCAGCAGCACAGAGGGACTAGCTGCTAGGGAGCAGTACTTC
TRBJ2-2 | few | TRBD1 | TRBV3-1 | CASSQSLPGTARTNTGELFF | TGTGCCAGCAGCCAGTCCCTGCCCGGGACAGCGCGGACGAACACCGGGGAGCTGTTTTTT
TRBJ1-2 | - | TRBD1 | TRBV7-8 | CASSFTGAHGYTF | TGTGCCAGCAGCTTCACAGGGGCACATGGCTACACCTTC
TRBJ2-3 | few | TRBD2 | TRBV7-9 | CASSLMSGGDTQYF | TGTGCCAGCAGCTTAATGTCGGGAGGGGATACGCAGTATTTT
TRBJ1-1 | - | - | TRBV5-5 | CASSLEGRVNTEAFF | TGTGCCAGCAGCTTGGAGGGCAGGGTTAACACTGAAGCTTTCTTT
TRBJ1-2 | - | TRBD1 | TRBV2 | CASSGTRGPNYGYTF | TGTGCCAGCAGTGGGACGAGGGGGCCTAACTATGGCTACACCTTC
TRBJ2-2 | few | TRBD2 | TRBV5-1 | CASSSLAGEGNTGELFF | TGCGCCAGCAGCTCACTAGCGGGAGAAGGGAACACCGGGGAGCTGTTTTTT
TRBJ2-2 | - | - | TRBV19 | CASSIATGELFF | TGTGCCAGTAGTATAGCCACCGGGGAGCTGTTTTTT
TRBJ1-1 | few | - | TRBV20-1 | CSASPGRGTEAFF | TGCAGTGCTAGCCCGGGGCGTGGCACTGAAGCTTTCTTT
TRBJ2-5 | few | - | TRBV4-1 | CASSQGGGWETQYF | TGCGCCAGCAGCCAAGGGGGGGGCTGGGAGACCCAGTACTTC
TRBJ1-2 | - | TRBD1 | TRBV29-1 | CSVEEGTANYGYTF | TGCAGCGTTGAAGAAGGGACAGCTAACTATGGCTACACCTTC
TRBJ2-1 | - | TRBD2 | TRBV7-2 | CASSSAGLVGNEQFF | TGTGCCAGCAGCTCCGCGGGACTAGTTGGCAATGAGCAGTTCTTC
TRBJ2-1 | few | TRBD2 | TRBV12-3/TRBV12-4 | CASRPLAEPSYNEQFF | TGTGCCAGCAGACCACTAGCGGAGCCCTCCTACAATGAGCAGTTCTTC
TRBJ2-1 | - | - | TRBV3-1 | CASSQILGGEQFF | TGTGCCAGCAGCCAAATCCTTGGGGGTGAGCAGTTCTTC
TRBJ2-1 | - | TRBD2 | TRBV10-3 | CAISATSGVYNEQFF | TGTGCCATCAGTGCCACTAGCGGGGTTTACAATGAGCAGTTCTTC
TRBJ2-2 | - | - | TRBV12-3/TRBV12-4 | CASRPPGHNTGELFF | TGTGCCAGCAGACCCCCGGGACACAACACCGGGGAGCTGTTTTTT
TRBJ2-5 | - | - | TRBV20-1 | CSAMRQETQYF | TGCAGTGCTATGCGCCAAGAGACCCAGTACTTC
TRBJ1-1 | - | - | TRBV27 | CASSLRAAPNTEAFF | TGTGCCAGCAGTTTAAGGGCAGCTCCTAACACTGAAGCTTTCTTT
TRBJ1-1 | few | - | TRBV3-1 | CASSAGLSEAFF | TGTGCCAGCAGCGCCGGACTGTCTGAAGCTTTCTTT
TRBJ1-5 | - | - | TRBV7-9 | CASSPGVGPQHF | TGTGCCAGCAGCCCCGGGGTAGGGCCCCAGCATTTT
TRBJ1-5 | many | - | TRBV6-6 | CASSPEPQPQHF | TGTGCCAGCAGCCCCGAACCTCAGCCCCAGCATTTT
TRBJ1-4 | few | - | TRBV20-1 | CSASPFSGTQGEKLFF | TGCAGTGCTAGCCCCTTCTCCGGGACCCAGGGGGAAAAACTGTTTTTT
TRBJ1-5 | - | - | TRBV6-1 | CASSEEGDQPQHF | TGTGCCAGCAGTGAAGAAGGGGATCAGCCCCAGCATTTT
TRBJ1-1 | few | TRBD1 | TRBV6-5 | CASSSYRGANTEAFF | TGTGCCAGCAGTTCCTACAGGGGGGCGAACACTGAAGCTTTCTTT
TRBJ2-2 | few | TRBD1 | TRBV2 | CASSNQGVAFTGELFF | TGTGCCAGCAGCAACCAGGGGGTTGCATTTACCGGGGAGCTGTTTTTT
TRBJ2-5 | - | - | TRBV6-5 | CASSYTPSGRRGETQYF | TGTGCCAGCAGTTACACCCCATCGGGGCGGAGAGGAGAGACCCAGTACTTC
TRBJ2-4 | few | TRBD1 | TRBV6-2/TRBV6-3 | CASRPTGVGLAKNIQYF | TGTGCCAGCAGACCGACAGGGGTCGGACTAGCCAAAAACATTCAGTACTTC
TRBJ2-7 | few | - | TRBV5-1 | CASSLVQGEVREQYF | TGCGCCAGCAGCTTGGTCCAGGGTGAGGTCCGCGAGCAGTACTTC
TRBJ2-2 | few | - | TRBV27 | CASSLAARTGGELFF | TGTGCCAGCAGTTTGGCGGCCCGGACCGGCGGGGAGCTGTTTTTT
TRBJ1-2 | - | - | TRBV2 | CASSERGTDYGYTF | TGTGCCAGCAGTGAGCGGGGTACGGACTATGGCTACACCTTC
TRBJ2-4 | few | TRBD1 | TRBV28 | CASSFGQGLAKNIQYF | TGTGCCAGCAGTTTTGGACAGGGGCTAGCCAAAAACATTCAGTACTTC
TRBJ1-1 | few | TRBD1 | TRBV12-3/TRBV12-4 | CASSFAGGAFF | TGTGCCAGCAGTTTTGCAGGGGGAGCTTTCTTT
TRBJ2-7 | few | - | TRBV2 | CASSRGTGALAGTYEQYF | TGTGCCAGCTCCAGGGGGACAGGTGCGCTAGCGGGTACCTACGAGCAGTACTTC
TRBJ2-1 | few | - | TRBV12-3/TRBV12-4 | CASSLRQALSYNEQFF | TGTGCCAGCAGTTTACGACAGGCTCTCTCCTACAATGAGCAGTTCTTC
TRBJ1-1 | few | - | TRBV5-1 | CASSLGASEAFF | TGCGCCAGCAGCTTGGGGGCCAGTGAAGCTTTCTTT
TRBJ2-5 | - | TRBD2 | TRBV10-3 | CAITRLAGETQYF | TGTGCCATCACTAGACTAGCGGGAGAGACCCAGTACTTC
TRBJ1-2 | - | TRBD1 | TRBV28 | CASRGKSGTGYGYTF | TGTGCCAGCAGGGGAAAATCCGGGACAGGGTATGGCTACACCTTC
TRBJ1-5 | few | TRBD1 | TRBV10-3 | CAISESTGTGAYQPQHF | TGTGCCATCAGTGAGTCGACAGGGACAGGGGCCTATCAGCCCCAGCATTTT
TRBJ1-5 | - | - | TRBV20-1 | CSAGQGKPQHF | TGCAGTGCGGGGCAGGGAAAGCCCCAGCATTTT
TRBJ2-2 | - | - | TRBV5-3 | CARSTGGLTGELFF | TGTGCCAGGAGCACGGGGGGCCTCACCGGGGAGCTGTTTTTT
TRBJ1-2 | many | - | TRBV29-1 | CSVEFNYGYTF | TGCAGCGTTGAGTTTAACTATGGCTACACCTTC
TRBJ2-1 | - | TRBD2 | TRBV11-2 | CASSLGLEGRNSYNEQFF | TGTGCCAGCAGCTTGGGACTAGAGGGACGAAACTCCTACAATGAGCAGTTCTTC
TRBJ1-6 | few | TRBD1 | TRBV7-2 | CASSFSSGTGHSPLHF | TGTGCCAGCAGCTTCAGTAGCGGGACAGGGCATTCACCCCTCCACTTT
TRBJ2-5 | many | - | TRBV5-1 | CASSSQGQETQYF | TGCGCCAGCAGCTCCCAGGGCCAAGAGACCCAGTACTTC
TRBJ1-1 | - | - | TRBV5-1 | CASSAAVGDTEAFF | TGCGCCAGCAGCGCGGCAGTTGGGGACACTGAAGCTTTCTTT
TRBJ1-1 | few | - | TRBV6-1 | CASARALEAFF | TGTGCCAGCGCTAGGGCCCTTGAAGCTTTCTTT
TRBJ1-1 | many | - | TRBV12-3/TRBV12-4 | CASSLARRASAFF | TGTGCCAGCAGTTTAGCGCGCAGGGCGAGCGCTTTCTTT
TRBJ1-2 | - | - | TRBV2 | CASSEALLLTRGYTF | TGTGCCAGCAGTGAAGCGCTTCTTCTTACCCGGGGCTACACCTTC
TRBJ1-1 | few | TRBD1 | TRBV10-3 | CAGGQGAAEAFF | TGTGCCGGCGGACAGGGAGCCGCTGAAGCTTTCTTT
TRBJ1-6 | few | - | TRBV12-3/TRBV12-4 | CASSLDPYLSPLHF | TGTGCCAGCAGCCTGGACCCATATCTCTCACCCCTCCACTTT
TRBJ2-5 | - | - | TRBV25-1 | CASSEQTQTQYF | TGTGCCAGCAGTGAACAGACCCAGACCCAGTACTTC
TRBJ2-1 | few | - | TRBV5-1 | CASSRSTSSYNEQFF | TGCGCCAGCAGCCGATCGACTAGCTCCTACAATGAGCAGTTCTTC
TRBJ2-5 | - | TRBD2 | TRBV29-1 | CSVDLIAGRQETQYF | TGCAGCGTTGATCTAATAGCGGGCCGACAAGAGACCCAGTACTTC
TRBJ1-5 | - | - | TRBV20-1 | CSASLDSSNQPQHF | TGCAGTGCTAGCTTAGACAGCAGCAATCAGCCCCAGCATTTT
TRBJ2-1 | few | TRBD2 | TRBV19 | CASSIWTSGSNEQFF | TGTGCCAGTAGTATCTGGACTAGCGGCTCCAATGAGCAGTTCTTC
TRBJ2-1 | - | TRBD1 | TRBV29-1 | CSVLRDRERNEQFF | TGCAGCGTTCTTAGGGACAGGGAAAGAAATGAGCAGTTCTTC
TRBJ2-7 | - | - | TRBV29-1 | CSVTPQGTYEQYF | TGCAGCGTTACACCCCAGGGCACCTACGAGCAGTACTTC